This T cell receptor beta chain originates from a study of T cell responses to AZD1222 COVID-19 vaccine. This clone was detected only once. The antigen is not known. Study results and limitations: Spike-wide vaccine-associated CD4 TCRs dominated at 160-218 and 743-854. Donors were mostly white British, more females; clonal diversity possibly underestimated. Reportedly, nearly half the spike-specific TCRs target unmutated variant regions.

Assay: immunoSEQ multiplex PCR; the TCRdb copy retains only in-frame clones and omits some. The sample has some 150,000 clones, roughly nine tenths seen once. The input for sequencing was peripheral blood, taken on day 0 of AZD1222 vaccination. The clonotype originates from an adult in good health.

CDR3 nucleotide sequence: TGCGCCAGCAGCTTTCAACAGAACTCCTACAATGAGCAGTTCTTC. Translation: CASSFQQNSYNEQFF. This chain links TRBV5-1 with TRBJ2-1; D remains ambiguous. CDR1 and CDR2 (germline): SGHRS, YFSETQ. The CDR3 totals 15 residues. The V end lost 2 bases, the J end lost 0 bases, and 9 bases lay between the germline ends.